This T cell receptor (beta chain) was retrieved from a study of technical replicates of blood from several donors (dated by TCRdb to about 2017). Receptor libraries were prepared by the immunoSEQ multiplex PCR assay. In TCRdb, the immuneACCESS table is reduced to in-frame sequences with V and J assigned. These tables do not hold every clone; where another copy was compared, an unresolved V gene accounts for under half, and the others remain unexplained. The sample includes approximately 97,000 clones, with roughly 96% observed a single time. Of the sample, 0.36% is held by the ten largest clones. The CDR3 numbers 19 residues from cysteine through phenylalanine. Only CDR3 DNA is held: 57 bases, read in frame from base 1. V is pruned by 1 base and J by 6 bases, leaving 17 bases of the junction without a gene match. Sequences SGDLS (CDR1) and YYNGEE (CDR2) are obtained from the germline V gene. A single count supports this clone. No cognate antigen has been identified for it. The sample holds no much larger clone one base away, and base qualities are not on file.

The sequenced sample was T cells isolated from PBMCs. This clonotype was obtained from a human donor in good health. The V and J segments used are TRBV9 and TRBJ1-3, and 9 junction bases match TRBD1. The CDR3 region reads CASSVIPGQGSQSSNTIYF. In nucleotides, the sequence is TGTGCCAGCAGCGTAATTCCGGGACAGGGAAGCCAGAGTTCAAACACCATATATTTT.